Each of the 3 T cell receptor beta chains below was sequenced from the same sample in a study of T and B cells in COVID-19 patients. BIOMED2 TRB-A/B primer pools were used in multiplex TRB PCR. In TCRdb, the multiplex PCR reads were re-called with MiXCR into one record per CDR3 protein. In the table there are approximately 3,600 distinct CDR3 sequences, about 23% of which are singletons. Each TRB amplification used roughly 220-550 ng of genomic DNA from blood. Input material: blood. These TCRs come from a human donor with active COVID-19.

This clonotype was found a few times. J is TRBJ1-3 and V is TRBV7-9; D not resolved. Germline assignment: CDR1 SEHNR and CDR2 FQNEAQ (reference sequence). Trimming removed 1 base at V and 4 bases at J, with 2 bases between. The CDR3 is made up of 12 amino acids. CDR3 residues: CASSLVGNTIYF. The CDR3 region has the DNA TGTGCCAGCAGCTTAGTGGGAAACACCATATATTTT.

Comment on this clonotype: A single base separates this from a much larger clone, so it may be a read error. The gene calls are TRBV6-2 or TRBV6-3 and TRBJ2-7, with D hard to call. CDR1 is MNHEY, CDR2 SVGEGT, per germline. CDR3 size: 12 residues. The CDR3 spells CAGSYPEYEQYF. CDR3 in DNA: TGTGCCGGCAGTTACCCCGAATACGAGCAGTACTTC.

This clonotype occurred a few times. The rearrangement joins TRBV20-1 to TRBJ1-5; 7 bases are a match to TRBD1. The CDR3 covers 16 residues. Germline lookup yields CDR1 DFQATT and CDR2 SNEGSKA (reference sequence). V lost 3 bases to trimming and J lost 5 bases; unmatched junction nucleotides: 13. In DNA, the CDR3 is TGCAGTGCTAGTCGACAGGGAACAAGAGGCCATCAGCCCCAGCATTTT. It yields the protein CSASRQGTRGHQPQHF.